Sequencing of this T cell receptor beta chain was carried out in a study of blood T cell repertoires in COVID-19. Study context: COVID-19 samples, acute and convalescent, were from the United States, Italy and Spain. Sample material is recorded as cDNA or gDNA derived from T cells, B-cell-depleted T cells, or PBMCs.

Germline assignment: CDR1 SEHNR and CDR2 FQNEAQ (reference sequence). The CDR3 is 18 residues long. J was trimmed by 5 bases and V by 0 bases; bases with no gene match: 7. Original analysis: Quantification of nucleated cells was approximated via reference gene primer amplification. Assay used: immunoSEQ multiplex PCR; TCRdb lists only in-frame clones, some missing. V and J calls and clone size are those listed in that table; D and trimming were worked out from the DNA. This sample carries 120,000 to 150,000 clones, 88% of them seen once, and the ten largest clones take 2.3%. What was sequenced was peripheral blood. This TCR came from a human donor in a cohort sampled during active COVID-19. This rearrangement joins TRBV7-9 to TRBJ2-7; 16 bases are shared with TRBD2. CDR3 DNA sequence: TGTGCCAGCAGCTTAGCCCCGGGACTAGCGGGAGGGTATAACGAGCAGTACTTC. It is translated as CASSLAPGLAGGYNEQYF.